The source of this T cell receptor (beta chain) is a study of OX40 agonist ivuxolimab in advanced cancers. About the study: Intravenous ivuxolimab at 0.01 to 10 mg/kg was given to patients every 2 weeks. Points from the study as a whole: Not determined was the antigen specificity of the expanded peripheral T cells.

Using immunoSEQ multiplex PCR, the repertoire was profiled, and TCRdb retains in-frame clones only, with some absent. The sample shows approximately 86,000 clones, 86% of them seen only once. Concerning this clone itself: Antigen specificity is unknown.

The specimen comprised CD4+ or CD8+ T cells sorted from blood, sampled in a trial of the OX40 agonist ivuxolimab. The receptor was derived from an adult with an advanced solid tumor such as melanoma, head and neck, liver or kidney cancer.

CDR3: CASSERRGGGTEAFF. Here the CDR3 DNA reads TGTGCCAGCAGCGAGAGAAGGGGAGGAGGCACTGAAGCTTTCTTT. The gene calls are TRBV2 and TRBJ1-1, with D maybe TRBD1 (5 bases). V lost 6 bases to trimming and J lost 4 bases, with 18 bases between them. The CDR3 covers 15 residues. CDR1 is SNHLY, CDR2 FYNNEI, per germline. The full variable domain, its missing parts supplied by reference TRBV2 and TRBJ1-1, is EPEVTQTPSHQVTQMGQEVILRCVPISNHLYFYWYRQILGQKVEFLVSFYNNEISEKSEIFDDQFSVERPDGSNFTLKIRSTKLEDSAMYFCASSERRGGGTEAFFGQGTRLTVV.